These 4 T cell receptor beta chains share one sample of origin, sequenced in a study of cytomegalovirus exposure and HLA in healthy donors. Both 60 Vbeta primers and 13 Jbeta primers went into the PCR. Only in-frame clones appear in the TCRdb table, and some are missing; sequencing was by immunoSEQ multiplex PCR. Counted here are about 110,000 clones, roughly 70% occurring once; the ten biggest clones make up approximately 11%. Sequenced input: PBMCs. All receptors derive from a man aged 35 to 55 in good health and CMV-seropositive.

The chain employs TRBV7-9 and TRBJ2-1; 8 bases line up with TRBD2. The germline CDR1 and CDR2 sequences are SEHNR and FQNEAQ (reference sequence). The length of the CDR3 is 15 residues. V shed 2 bases, J shed 2 bases, and the junction held 2 bases outside the gene matches. CDR3 in amino acids: CASSLSGRPYNEQFF. DNA of the CDR3: TGTGCCAGCAGCTTAAGCGGGAGACCCTACAATGAGCAGTTCTTC.

The V gene is TRBV9, the J gene TRBJ2-3; 11 nucleotides agree with TRBD2. Germline CDR1 is SGDLS and CDR2 is YYNGEE. CDR3 size: 16 residues. J lost 0 bases, V lost 4 bases, and 4 bases had no gene match. The CDR3 protein is CASSPGTSGSTDTQYF. CDR3 coding DNA: TGTGCCAGCAGCCCCGGGACTAGCGGAAGCACAGATACGCAGTATTTT.

This clone showed up just once. V and J are TRBV27 and TRBJ2-1, with TRBD2 matching 9 bases. The CDR3 consists of 15 residues. Losses at the gene ends were 8 bases for V and 7 bases for J; bases not matched to a gene: 12. The germline V gene encodes CDR1 MNHEY and CDR2 SMNVEV (reference sequence). CDR3 sequence: CASGLRAGGLNEQFF. In DNA form, the CDR3 reads TGTGCCAGCGGACTAAGAGCGGGAGGTTTAAATGAGCAGTTCTTC.

This chain links TRBV6-5 with TRBJ2-7; 8 positions agree with TRBD2. CDR1 and CDR2 from the germline V gene are MNHEY and SVGAGI. The J segment lost 4 bases and the V segment lost 6 bases, leaving 8 bases of the junction unmatched. CDR3 length: 14 residues. The DNA for the CDR3 is TGTGCCAGCAGCTTCGACAGCGGGGGATACGAGCAGTACGTC. This gives the protein CASSFDSGGYEQYV.